A single sample gave rise to the 19 T cell receptor beta chains below, sequenced in a study of T cell responses to AZD1222 COVID-19 vaccine. TCRdb's copy holds only in-frame clones and misses some; the assay was immunoSEQ multiplex PCR. Of about 130,000 clones detected, 88% appear once; the ten largest clones hold 4.5% to 7%. Here the sequenced sample was peripheral blood, taken 28 days after the second AZD1222 dose. The receptors come from an adult who received the AZD1222 COVID-19 vaccine.

A note on this clone: At one of its ends the junction is not consistent with the germline gene, which may arise from a read error. The CDR3 DNA sequence: TGTGCCAGCTCCCTGGGCGACTTCGGGCCTCTCTTT. Translated: CASSLGDFGPLF. The chain joins TRBV18 to TRBJ1-1; D gene ambiguous. Germline V lookup: CDR1 KGHSH, CDR2 LQKENI. The CDR3 extends over 12 amino acids. Combining the CDR3 with reference TRBV18 and TRBJ1-1 gives the whole variable domain NAGVMQNPRHLVRRRGQEARLRCSPMKGHSHVYWYRQLPEEGLKFMVYLQKENIIDESGMPKERFSAEFPKEGPSILRIQQVVRGDSAAYFCASSLGDFGPLFGQGTRLTVV.

The chain carries TRBV5-1 and TRBJ2-7; TRBD1 is a possible D gene (7 bases). CDR1 and CDR2 (germline): SGHRS, YFSETQ. The CDR3 runs to 14 residues. V dropped 4 bases and J dropped 7 bases, with 18 bases sitting between them. CDR3 DNA sequence: TGCGCCAGCAGCCTCGGACAGGCCGCGGGGGAGCAGTACTTC. This sequence encodes CASSLGQAAGEQYF. Filled out from reference TRBV5-1 and TRBJ2-7, the complete variable domain reads KAGVTQTPRYLIKTRGQQVTLSCSPISGHRSVSWYQQTPGQGLQFLFEYFSETQRNKGNFPGRFSGRQFSNSRSEMNVSTLELGDSALYLCASSLGQAAGEQYFGPGTRLTVT.

V usage is TRBV5-1 and J usage is TRBJ2-1; 9 bases are a match to TRBD2. This CDR3 is 16 amino acids long. Germline loops: CDR1 SGHRS, CDR2 YFSETQ. Trimming removed 4 bases from V and 2 bases from J; junction bases left unmatched: 7. CDR3: CASSTFSGRTYNEQFF. The CDR3 bases are TGCGCCAGCAGCACTTTCAGCGGGAGGACCTACAATGAGCAGTTCTTC.

The chain recombines TRBV20-1 with TRBJ1-2; D is undetermined. Germline CDR1 DFQATT, CDR2 SNEGSKA (reference sequence). The length of the CDR3 is 14 residues. The germline V and J ends were trimmed by 3 bases and 6 bases, with 17 bases remaining between them. The CDR3: CSASMAETGDGYTF. In DNA, the CDR3 is TGCAGTGCTAGTATGGCAGAGACTGGGGATGGCTACACCTTC.

The genes are TRBV30 and TRBJ1-6; no clear D gene. Between the trimmed V and J ends, which lost 4 bases and 10 bases, there was a span of 8 bases. The CDR3 is 11 residues long. CDR1 and CDR2 from the germline V gene are GTSNPN and SVGIG (reference sequence). As DNA, the CDR3 is TGTGCCTGGAAAACGGGATCACCCCTCCACTTT. Translation gives CAWKTGSPLHF. Looking up the rest from reference TRBV30 and TRBJ1-6 gives the full variable domain: SQTIHQWPATLVQPVGSPLSLECTVEGTSNPNLYWYRQAAGRGLQLLFYSVGIGQISSEVPQNLSASRPQDRQFILSSKKLLLSDSGFYLCAWKTGSPLHFGNGTRLTVT.

This chain joins TRBV5-1 and TRBJ1-4, with D unresolved. V lost 2 bases and J 8 bases, leaving 10 bases between the germline ends. Per germline, CDR1 SGHRS and CDR2 YFSETQ. The CDR3 contains 13 residues. The CDR3 loop is CASSFYGGEKLFF. CDR3 in DNA: TGCGCCAGCAGCTTCTATGGCGGAGAAAAACTGTTTTTT.

This chain links TRBV24-1 with TRBJ2-5; the match to TRBD1 covers 7 bases. V shed 4 bases and J 5 bases; nucleotides not matched to a gene: 9. The CDR3 extends over 15 amino acids. Germline CDR1 KGHDR, CDR2 SFDVKD. CDR3 in amino acids: CATSEGQGVLETQYF. The CDR3 DNA reads TGTGCCACCAGTGAAGGGCAGGGGGTTTTGGAGACCCAGTACTTC.

The rearrangement uses TRBV18 and TRBJ1-1, with D possibly matching TRBD1 (6 bases). Germline V gives CDR1 KGHSH, CDR2 LQKENI. This CDR3 is built from 13 residues. Trimming stripped 6 bases from V and 4 bases from J, with 12 bases between. CDR3 amino acids: CASSEEGGTEAFF. CDR3 coding DNA: TGTGCCAGCTCGGAAGAGGGGGGCACTGAAGCTTTCTTT.

V usage is TRBV5-1 and J usage is TRBJ2-3; 9 nucleotides align to TRBD2. The CDR3 runs to 17 residues. J gave up 2 bases and V 2 bases, and 9 bases lay outside the gene matches. Germline V gene lookup returns CDR1 SGHRS and CDR2 YFSETQ. CDR3 amino acids: CASSLAQTSGNTDTQYF. The CDR3 DNA sequence: TGCGCCAGCAGCTTAGCCCAGACTAGCGGTAACACAGATACGCAGTATTTT.

This chain joins TRBV29-1 and TRBJ1-4, with unresolved D. Deletions cut 4 bases from V and 0 bases from J, with 6 bases between. Germline-derived CDR1 and CDR2 are SQVTM and ANQGSEA. The CDR3 is made up of 13 amino acids. CDR3 sequence reads: CSVAGATNEKLFF. As DNA, the CDR3 is TGCAGCGTTGCAGGAGCAACTAATGAAAAACTGTTTTTT.

The chain uses TRBV15 and TRBJ1-6; D remains ambiguous. CDR3 size: 14 residues. The V end was cut by 3 bases, the J end by 7 bases, with 10 bases between. Per the germline V gene, CDR1 is LNHNV and CDR2 is YYDKDF (reference sequence). The CDR3 DNA reads as TGTGCCACCAGCAGTTCAACGGGAAATTCACCCCTCCACTTT. Protein product: CATSSSTGNSPLHF.

The V gene is TRBV30, the J gene TRBJ1-4, with D tentatively TRBD1 (5 bases). V gave up 0 bases and J gave up 3 bases, with 8 bases separating them. The germline V gene has CDR1 GTSNPN and CDR2 SVGIG (reference sequence). This CDR3 is built from 14 residues. The CDR3 is CAWSVPGANEKLFF. For the CDR3, the DNA is TGTGCCTGGAGTGTACCGGGGGCTAATGAAAAACTGTTTTTT.

The V call is TRBV19, the J call TRBJ1-6; D not resolved. CDR1 and CDR2 (germline): LNHDA, SQIVND (reference sequence). The CDR3 has 15 amino acids. Trimming left V 1 base short and J 7 bases short, with 11 bases between. CDR3 DNA: TGTGCCAGTAGTATAGGGCCAGGCATCAATTCACCCCTCCACTTT. Translated, it gives CASSIGPGINSPLHF.

The chain combines TRBV5-1 with TRBJ2-7, with 13 bases matching TRBD2. The CDR3 length is 15 residues. Germline assignment: CDR1 SGHRS and CDR2 YFSETQ. V dropped 2 bases and J dropped 5; count of bases not matched to a gene: 4. Here the CDR3 reads CASSFGLAGENEQYF. CDR3 nucleotides: TGCGCCAGCAGCTTCGGACTAGCGGGAGAAAACGAGCAGTACTTC.

The chain carries TRBV30 and TRBJ1-6; 9 bases align to TRBD1. V lost 0 bases, J lost 4 bases, and 13 bases stayed unmatched. From germline, CDR1 is GTSNPN and CDR2 SVGIG (reference sequence). This CDR3 region has 19 residues. The CDR3 sequence is CAWSVGTGSSVLYNSPLHF. CDR3 coding DNA: TGTGCCTGGAGTGTTGGGACAGGGTCCTCCGTTCTATATAATTCACCCCTCCACTTT.

The gene calls are TRBV5-6 and TRBJ1-1; 10 bases agree with TRBD1. Germline V lookup: CDR1 SGHDT, CDR2 YYEEEE. V was pared by 1 base and J by 3 bases, with 3 bases of the junction left unmatched. CDR3 length equals 15 residues. CDR3 residues: CASSLIGQGDTEAFF. CDR3 nucleotide sequence: TGTGCCAGCAGCTTGATTGGACAGGGGGACACTGAAGCTTTCTTT.

V usage is TRBV30 and J usage is TRBJ2-3; D remains unclear. Germline V lookup: CDR1 GTSNPN, CDR2 SVGIG (reference sequence). This CDR3 spans 13 amino acids. With 2 bases removed from V and 1 base from J, the gap between germline ends came to 7 bases. The DNA for the CDR3 is TGTGCCTGGAGTAACGATCGCACAGATACGCAGTATTTT. The encoded protein is CAWSNDRTDTQYF.

V is TRBV21-1 and J is TRBJ2-7; TRBD1 is the table's D call and was not checked against the DNA. TRBV21-1 is annotated as a pseudogene. The CDR3 length is 15 residues. The CDR3 region is CASEPDRGAFYEQYF. The CDR3 region has the DNA TGTGCCAGCGAACCCGACAGGGGTGCTTTCTACGAGCAGTACTTC.

V usage is TRBV5-6 and J usage is TRBJ1-4, with unresolved D. The CDR3 spans 13 residues. Germline lookup yields CDR1 SGHDT and CDR2 YYEEEE. Trimming stripped 1 base from V and 8 bases from J, with 9 bases between. The CDR3 nucleotides are TGTGCCAGCAGCTTGCGAGGTGACGAAAAACTGTTTTTT. It yields the protein CASSLRGDEKLFF.